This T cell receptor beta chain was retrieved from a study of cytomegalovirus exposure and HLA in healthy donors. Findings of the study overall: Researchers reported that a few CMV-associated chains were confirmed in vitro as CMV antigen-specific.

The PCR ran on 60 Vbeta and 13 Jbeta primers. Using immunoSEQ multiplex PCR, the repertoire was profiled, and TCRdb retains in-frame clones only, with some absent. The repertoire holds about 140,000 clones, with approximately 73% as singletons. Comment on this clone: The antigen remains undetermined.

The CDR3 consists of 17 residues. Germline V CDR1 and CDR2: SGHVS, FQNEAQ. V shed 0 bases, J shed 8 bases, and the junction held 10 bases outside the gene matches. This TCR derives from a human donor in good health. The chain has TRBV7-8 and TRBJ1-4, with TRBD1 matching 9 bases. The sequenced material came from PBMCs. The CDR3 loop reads CASSLARGQGGEEKLFF. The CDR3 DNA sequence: TGTGCCAGCAGCTTAGCAAGGGGACAGGGTGGTGAAGAAAAACTGTTTTTT.